These 21 T cell receptor beta chains originate from one sample sequenced in a study of T cells in Graves' hyperthyroidism and ophthalmopathy. RNA transcripts provided the source from which TCR beta CDR3 regions were amplified. HTBI primers were used for first-round RT-PCR of the TCR CDR3. TCRdb independently ran MiXCR on the multiplex PCR reads; one entry per CDR3 protein. The repertoire has some 270,000 distinct CDR3 sequences, approximately 13% of them found once; the top ten carry 7.9%. Sequenced sample: blood. The receptor set was obtained from a woman in her 40s with Graves' hyperthyroidism.

The sample holds many counts of this clonotype. The rearrangement links TRBV30 to TRBJ2-3; D ambiguous. CDR1 is GTSNPN and CDR2 is SVGIG in the germline V gene (reference sequence). The CDR3 is made up of 13 amino acids. V shed 0 bases and J shed 10 bases, with 14 bases lying between them. The DNA of the CDR3 is TGTGCCTGGAGTGTACGGCTTGAGGATGCGCAGTATTTT. Translation gives CAWSVRLEDAQYF.

The chain combines TRBV7-2 with TRBJ1-4, with 7 bases fitting TRBD1. The CDR3 has 15 residues. The V segment lost 0 bases and the J segment 2 bases; nucleotides outside the gene matches: 0. Per the germline V gene, CDR1 is SGHTA and CDR2 is FQGNSA. The CDR3 loop reads CASSLAGQTNEKLFF. The CDR3 DNA reads TGTGCCAGCAGCTTAGCGGGACAGACTAATGAAAAACTGTTTTTT. The whole variable domain, remainder taken from reference TRBV7-2 and TRBJ1-4, is GAGVSQSPSNKVTEKGKDVELRCDPISGHTALYWYRQSLGQGLEFLIYFQGNSAPDKSGLPSDRFSAERTGGSVSTLTIQRTQQEDSAVYLCASSLAGQTNEKLFFGSGTQLSVL.

This clonotype was counted many times. The gene calls are TRBV6-1 and TRBJ1-2; 9 nucleotides line up with TRBD1. With V trimmed by 5 bases and J by 6 bases, 7 bases remained unmatched. This CDR3 is built from 14 residues. The germline V gene has CDR1 MNHNS and CDR2 SASEGT. CDR3 sequence: CASSSPGQGNGYTF. The DNA of the CDR3 is TGTGCCAGCAGTTCACCGGGACAGGGAAATGGCTACACCTTC.

This clonotype was counted ten times or more. This sequence joins TRBV2 and TRBJ2-1; D is uncertain. V was pared by 8 bases and J by 8 bases, with 16 bases between. The CDR3 is made up of 13 amino acids. Germline values: CDR1 SNHLY, CDR2 FYNNEI. CDR3 DNA: TGTGCCAGCCGCTCGGTTGATGGGTATGAGCAGTTCTTC. Translated: CASRSVDGYEQFF.

CDR3 loop: CASSQGGAKNIQYF. The DNA of the CDR3 is TGTGCCAGCAGCCAAGGGGGAGCCAAAAACATTCAGTACTTC. The chain combines TRBV14 with TRBJ2-4; D gene uncertain. Germline CDR1 and CDR2: SGHDN and FVKESK. Trimming took off 1 base at V and 0 bases at J, with 4 bases between the two ends. The CDR3 spans 14 residues.

This clonotype was seen a few times. The chain combines TRBV30 with TRBJ2-3; 7 bases align to TRBD2. There are 14 residues in the CDR3. J lost 2 bases, V lost 5 bases, and 7 bases had no gene match. Germline V gene sequence: CDR1 GTSNPN, CDR2 SVGIG (reference sequence). The DNA for the CDR3 is TGTGCCTGGCTCCTAGCGGCTCCCACAGATACGCAGTATTTT. Translating it yields CAWLLAAPTDTQYF.

This chain connects TRBV6-1 to TRBJ1-4, with D uncertain. Trimming removed 6 bases at V and 3 bases at J, with 11 bases between. This CDR3 has 14 residues. CDR1 MNHNS and CDR2 SASEGT come from the germline V gene. The CDR3 here is CASSSGEANEKLFF. The CDR3 coding sequence is TGTGCCAGCAGCTCCGGGGAGGCTAATGAAAAACTGTTTTTT.

This clonotype was observed many times. The rearrangement joins TRBV4-2 to TRBJ1-5, with D uncertain. CDR3 length: 15 residues. The V end lost 0 bases, the J end lost 0 bases, and 6 bases lay between the germline ends. Germline CDR1 LGHNA, CDR2 YNFKEQ. This chain's CDR3 is CASSQDYSSNQPQHF. For the CDR3, the DNA is TGTGCCAGCAGCCAAGACTACAGTAGCAATCAGCCCCAGCATTTT.

V is TRBV20-1 and J is TRBJ2-5, with 16 bases matching TRBD2. The CDR3 runs to 16 residues. V shed 4 bases, J shed 5 bases, and the junction held 7 bases outside the gene matches. Germline assignment: CDR1 DFQATT and CDR2 SNEGSKA (reference sequence). CDR3 sequence (DNA): TGCAGTGCTATACCCGGGACTAGCGGGAGGGCCGAGACCCAGTACTTC. Protein product: CSAIPGTSGRAETQYF.

The chain is built from TRBV9 and TRBJ1-2, with 9 bases fitting TRBD1. The germline V gene has CDR1 SGDLS and CDR2 YYNGEE. The J segment lost 3 bases and the V segment lost 0 bases, leaving 3 bases of the junction unmatched. CDR3 size: 15 residues. The CDR3 spells CASSVGDRGDYGYTF. CDR3 coding DNA: TGTGCCAGCAGCGTAGGCGACAGGGGGGACTATGGCTACACCTTC.

The chain uses TRBV27 and TRBJ2-2, with TRBD1 identical over 7 bases. The CDR3 contains 14 residues. V trimming: 8 bases; J trimming: 4 bases; junction bases outside the gene matches: 7. The germline CDR1 and CDR2 sequences are MNHEY and SMNVEV (reference sequence). The chain's CDR3 is CASSDRRATGELFF. The DNA for the CDR3 is TGTGCCAGCTCGGACAGGAGAGCCACCGGGGAGCTGTTTTTT.

This clonotype was seen at least ten times. V usage is TRBV3-1 and J usage is TRBJ1-2; D is perhaps TRBD1 (5 bases). This CDR3 comprises 15 residues. Germline V gene sequence: CDR1 LGHDT, CDR2 YNNKEL (reference sequence). The V end was cut by 2 bases, the J end by 7 bases, with 17 bases between. CDR3: CASSQKGWGVSGYTF. CDR3 in DNA: TGTGCCAGCAGCCAAAAGGGGTGGGGAGTTTCTGGCTACACCTTC.

The chain combines TRBV9 with TRBJ2-3; D could derive from TRBD1 or TRBD2 (5 bases each). The CDR3 consists of 15 residues. V was clipped by 4 bases and J by 1 base, with 13 bases between them. Germline loops: CDR1 SGDLS, CDR2 YYNGEE. CDR3 residues: CASSPLGDRTDTQYF. CDR3 nucleotides: TGTGCCAGCAGCCCCTTGGGGGACCGCACAGATACGCAGTATTTT. Combining the CDR3 with reference TRBV9 and TRBJ2-3 gives the whole variable domain DSGVTQTPKHLITATGQRVTLRCSPRSGDLSVYWYQQSLDQGLQFLIQYYNGEERAKGNILERFSAQQFPDLHSELNLSSLELGDSALYFCASSPLGDRTDTQYFGPGTRLTVL.

This clonotype was seen many times. The chain carries TRBV7-9 and TRBJ1-2, with D possibly being TRBD1 (5 bases). Germline CDR1 reads SEHNR; CDR2 reads FQNEAQ (reference sequence). V lost 5 bases and J lost 4, with 17 bases in between. CDR3 length: 15 residues. The CDR3 loop is CASSLSRGLSYGYTF. The DNA of the CDR3 is TGTGCCAGCAGCCTCAGTCGGGGCCTGAGCTATGGCTACACCTTC.

This chain joins TRBV25-1 and TRBJ2-7; weak D call: TRBD1 (6 bases). Germline loops: CDR1 MGHDK, CDR2 SYGVNS. With 3 bases removed from V and 3 bases from J, the gap between germline ends came to 15 bases. The CDR3 is 15 residues long. The CDR3, as DNA: TGTGCCAGCAGTGATAACAGGGCGGGTAACTACGAGCAGTACTTC. Its translation: CASSDNRAGNYEQYF.

This clonotype has only a few counts. The chain carries TRBV7-2 and TRBJ1-5, with D unclear. Trimming removed 9 bases at V and 3 bases at J, with 15 bases between. The CDR3 covers 14 residues. Germline assignment: CDR1 SGHTA and CDR2 FQGNSA. Here the CDR3 DNA reads TGTGCCAGTAGTATCAGTCAGAACAATCAGCCCCAGCATTTT. This codes for CASSISQNNQPQHF. The variable domain in full, with the rest retrieved from reference TRBV7-2 and TRBJ1-5, is GAGVSQSPSNKVTEKGKDVELRCDPISGHTALYWYRQSLGQGLEFLIYFQGNSAPDKSGLPSDRFSAERTGGSVSTLTIQRTQQEDSAVYLCASSISQNNQPQHFGDGTRLSIL.

At least ten counts were recorded for this clonotype. The genes are TRBV24-1 and TRBJ1-1; no clear D. V lost 4 bases and J 1 base, leaving 12 bases between the germline ends. Germline V gene sequence: CDR1 KGHDR, CDR2 SFDVKD. There are 15 residues in the CDR3. The CDR3 DNA reads as TGTGCCACCAGTGACTCAGACGGCGGGAACACTGAAGCTTTCTTT. It codes for CATSDSDGGNTEAFF.

This clonotype came up many times. V and J are TRBV5-4 and TRBJ2-5; the match to TRBD2 covers 8 bases. Unmatched junction bases numbered 2, after V lost 4 bases and J lost 0 bases. This CDR3 spans 14 amino acids. Per the germline V gene, CDR1 is SGHNT and CDR2 is YYREEE (reference sequence). The CDR3 spells CASSTGLDQETQYF. In nucleotides, the CDR3 is TGTGCCAGCAGCACGGGACTAGACCAAGAGACCCAGTACTTC.

V is TRBV12-3 or TRBV12-4 and J is TRBJ1-1; 11 bases agree with TRBD1. J lost 5 bases, V lost 7 bases, and 6 bases had no gene match. This CDR3 comprises 14 residues. In nucleotides, the CDR3 is TGTGCCAGCAAACCGGGACAGGGGGATACTGAAGCTTTCTTT. Protein product: CASKPGQGDTEAFF.

The table lists this clonotype with many counts. The V call is TRBV3-1, the J call TRBJ2-1; no firm D call. Germline CDR1 is LGHDT and CDR2 is YNNKEL (reference sequence). The CDR3 is made up of 16 amino acids. Trimming left V 6 bases short and J 4 bases short, with 19 bases between. The CDR3 coding sequence is TGTGCCAGCAGTCACCCGGGCCCCCTAAGATACAATGAGCAGTTCTTC. It specifies CASSHPGPLRYNEQFF.

This clonotype was seen many times. This sequence joins TRBV7-9 and TRBJ2-3; the D is unclear. The CDR3 contains 14 residues. The germline V and J ends were trimmed by 5 bases and 2 bases, with 11 bases remaining between them. Germline values: CDR1 SEHNR, CDR2 FQNEAQ (reference sequence). CDR3 loop: CASSPPFYTDTQYF. CDR3 sequence (DNA): TGTGCCAGCAGCCCACCATTCTACACAGATACGCAGTATTTT.